This TCR beta chain came from a study of T cell responses to AZD1222 COVID-19 vaccine. As for this clone: Its antigen is unknown.

Whole-study findings and limits: Clonal diversity was possibly underestimated, and white British individuals and females predominated among donors. At baseline, just a handful of AZD1222 recipients tested seropositive. Regions 160-218 and 743-854 dominated among vaccine-associated CD4 TCRs spanning spike.

There are 14 residues in the CDR3. CDR1 is MDHEN, CDR2 SYDVKM, per germline. The V and J ends lost 5 bases and 8 bases respectively, with 13 bases between them. Method: immunoSEQ multiplex PCR; TCRdb's copy keeps in-frame clones and lacks some. Of under 150,000 clones listed, 85% to 90% are singletons. The chain joins TRBV28 to TRBJ1-6; D is unclear. The source was peripheral blood, collected 28 days after the second AZD1222 dose. The receptor was derived from an adult who received the AZD1222 COVID-19 vaccine. The CDR3 DNA follows: TGTGCCAGCAGTCGGAGCAGTGATCATTCACCCCTCCACTTT. Translated: CASSRSSDHSPLHF.